The clone carrying this T cell receptor beta chain has more than one count but fewer than ten. At one end, the junction sequence differs from germline, possibly due to a read error. Semi-nested PCR with Nested Universal Primer A followed constant-region reverse priming of full-length variable regions. TCRdb analysed the 5' RACE reads with MiXCR anew, one entry per CDR3 protein. The sample shows about 54,000 distinct CDR3 sequences, approximately 17% of them seen only once. The CDR3 extends over 16 amino acids. Germline V CDR1 and CDR2: SGHTA, FQGNSA. V is TRBV7-2 and J is TRBJ2-1; D is perhaps TRBD2 (7 bases). The sample comprised naive CD4+ T cells sorted from blood. This sample's subset: naive CD4+ T cells, CD4+CD45RA+CD25-. The TCR comes from a female donor with breast cancer. CDR3 sequence: CASGLVGGGGYNEQFF. DNA for the CDR3: TGTGCCAGCGGCTTAGTCGGGGGAGGGGGCTACAATGAGCAGTTCTTC.